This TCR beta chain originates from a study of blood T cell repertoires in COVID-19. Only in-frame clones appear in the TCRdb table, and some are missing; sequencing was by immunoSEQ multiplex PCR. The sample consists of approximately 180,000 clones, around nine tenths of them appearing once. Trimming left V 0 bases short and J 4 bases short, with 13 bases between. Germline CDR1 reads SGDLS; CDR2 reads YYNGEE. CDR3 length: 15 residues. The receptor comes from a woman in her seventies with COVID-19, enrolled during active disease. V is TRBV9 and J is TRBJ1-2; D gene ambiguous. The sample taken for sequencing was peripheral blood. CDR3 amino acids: CASSVAMGAGYGYTF. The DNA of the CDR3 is TGTGCCAGCAGCGTAGCGATGGGCGCCGGCTATGGCTACACCTTC.